Shown below are 9 T cell receptor beta chains from a single sample sequenced in a study of Graves' ophthalmopathy and Graves' hyperthyroidism. Using RNA transcripts, the TCR beta CDR3 regions were amplified. Second-round multiplex PCR came after a first-round RT-PCR that employed HTBI primers. TCRdb re-called the multiplex PCR reads through MiXCR, storing one row per CDR3 protein. Of 500,000 to 800,000 distinct CDR3 sequences in the sample, roughly two fifths were seen once. The sample consisted of peripheral blood. The receptors shown here come from an adult man with Graves' ophthalmopathy.

As for this clonotype: No conserved phenylalanine or tryptophan ends this CDR3, so it is likely a read error. The chain recombines TRBV5-1 with TRBJ1-1; D unresolved. From germline, CDR1 is SGHRS and CDR2 YFSETQ. CDR3 length equals 12 residues. The V end lost 1 base, the J end lost 8 bases, and 9 bases lay between the germline ends. The CDR3, as DNA: TGCGCCAGCAGCTTGTACGGGTCGGAAGCTTTCCTT. The encoded protein is CASSLYGSEAFL.

This clonotype was counted ten times or more. The V gene is TRBV11-2, the J gene TRBJ2-5; 7 nucleotides agree with TRBD1. The CDR3 loop spans 13 amino acids. V was clipped by 4 bases and J by 8 bases; unmatched bases: 7. Germline V gene sequence: CDR1 SGHAT, CDR2 FQNNGV. The DNA of the CDR3 is TGTGCCAGCAGCTCCTCCGGGACAGAAACCCAGTACTTC. Protein: CASSSSGTETQYF.

There are many counts of this clonotype. The chain combines TRBV7-2 with TRBJ1-4; TRBD1 might be the D (5 bases). Trimming left V 0 bases short and J 8 bases short, with 10 bases between. The CDR3 has 14 residues. Germline lookup yields CDR1 SGHTA and CDR2 FQGNSA. The CDR3 protein is CASSLAKGKEKLFF. CDR3 nucleotide sequence: TGTGCCAGCAGCTTAGCGAAGGGGAAAGAAAAACTGTTTTTT. The whole variable domain, remainder taken from reference TRBV7-2 and TRBJ1-4, is GAGVSQSPSNKVTEKGKDVELRCDPISGHTALYWYRQSLGQGLEFLIYFQGNSAPDKSGLPSDRFSAERTGGSVSTLTIQRTQQEDSAVYLCASSLAKGKEKLFFGSGTQLSVL.

This clonotype was detected only once. A read error may be the cause here, since a much bigger clone is one base away. The V call is TRBV10-3, the J call TRBJ2-6, with a tentative D call TRBD1 (5 bases). Trimming took 3 bases from V and 0 from J, leaving 12 bases between them. This CDR3 comprises 17 residues. Germline CDR1 is ENHRY and CDR2 is SYGVKD. CDR3 protein: CAISDSDSRSGANVLTF. As DNA, the CDR3 is TGTGCCATCAGTGACTCTGACAGCCGCTCTGGGGCCAACGTCCTGACTTTC.

Ten or more counts support this clonotype. The chain couples TRBV29-1 to TRBJ2-2; D gene ambiguous. The CDR3 consists of 12 residues. V shed 8 bases and J shed 1 base, with 8 bases lying between them. CDR1 SQVTM and CDR2 ANQGSEA come from the germline V gene. The CDR3 protein is CSTRLNTGELFF. CDR3 sequence (DNA): TGCAGCACCAGATTGAACACCGGGGAGCTGTTTTTT.

This clonotype has at least ten counts. This sequence joins TRBV19 and TRBJ1-5; D remains unclear. This CDR3 spans 14 amino acids. Germline V CDR1 and CDR2: LNHDA, SQIVND (reference sequence). V was shortened by 6 bases and J by 0 bases, with 9 bases between the two germline ends. CDR3 sequence reads: CASRWVNSNQPQHF. The CDR3 DNA reads TGTGCCAGTAGGTGGGTAAATAGCAATCAGCCCCAGCATTTT.

The genes are TRBV2 and TRBJ2-2; D might be TRBD2 (5 bases). The CDR3 runs 12 residues. V was trimmed by 6 bases and J by 10 bases, leaving 12 bases between them. CDR1 SNHLY and CDR2 FYNNEI come from the germline V gene. Written as DNA, the CDR3 is TGTGCCAGCAGGAGGGTGGAGGAGGAGCTGTTTTTT. As protein: CASRRVEEELFF.

Remarks on this clonotype: The final CDR3 position lacks the conserved phenylalanine or tryptophan, pointing to a likely read error. The CDR3 spells CATSRGAEPTDTQYL. The CDR3 region has the DNA TGTGCCACCAGCAGAGGAGCGGAACCCACAGATACGCAGTATCTT. The chain links TRBV15 to TRBJ2-3; tentative D call: TRBD2 (5 bases). The CDR3 sequence is 15 residues long. V was cut by 1 base and J by 2 bases, with 10 bases left in between. Germline CDR1 reads LNHNV; CDR2 reads YYDKDF (reference sequence).

This clonotype was seen at least ten times. The chain joins TRBV10-3 to TRBJ2-7, with 11 bases fitting TRBD1. This CDR3 has 15 residues. Germline V CDR1 and CDR2: ENHRY, SYGVKD. V lost 10 bases and J lost 4; bases outside the gene matches: 12. This CDR3 is CASSIGTGGRYEQYF. The CDR3 DNA follows: TGTGCCAGCAGCATCGGGACAGGGGGACGATACGAGCAGTACTTC.